This T cell receptor beta chain originates from a study of T cell responses to AZD1222 COVID-19 vaccine. Analysis merged second doses at about 4 or about 12 weeks. The study, taken as a whole, reports: Only after the peak T cell response were repertoires sampled.

Profiled with immunoSEQ multiplex PCR; TCRdb holds only in-frame clones, not every one. This table has 50,000 to 65,000 clones, roughly 90% appearing once. About this clone itself: The target antigen is unknown.

This CDR3 region has 14 residues. The V gene end was trimmed by 5 bases and the J gene end by 11 bases; junction bases not matched to a gene: 12. CDR1 is SGHVS, CDR2 FNYEAQ, per germline. The specimen comprised peripheral blood, sampled 28 days after the second AZD1222 dose. This chain joins TRBV7-6 and TRBJ1-1, with 9 bases matching TRBD1. The origin of this receptor is an adult who received the AZD1222 COVID-19 vaccine. The CDR3 DNA reads as TGTGCCAGCAGCCCCGTCCCGGGACAGGGTACGGCTTTCTTT. The encoded protein is CASSPVPGQGTAFF.